Shown below are 20 T cell receptor beta chains from a single sample sequenced in a study of identical twins. One entry per CDR3 protein, called by TCRdb with MiXCR from the 5' RACE reads. The top ten clones hold roughly 1.6% of a sample with more than 650,000 distinct CDR3 sequences, 6.1% of them seen once. The specimen sequenced was naive T cells sorted from blood. The receptors stem from a man younger than 35 in good health.

The V and J genes are TRBV29-1 and TRBJ1-1; 9 bases line up with TRBD1. With 3 bases clipped from V and 6 bases from J, the junction kept 8 bases outside the gene matches. Germline V gives CDR1 SQVTM, CDR2 ANQGSEA. CDR3 length: 14 residues. CDR3 in amino acids: CSVDLDRGLPEAFF. CDR3 nucleotides: TGCAGCGTTGACTTGGACAGGGGACTCCCTGAAGCTTTCTTT.

This clonotype has a handful of counts. As DNA, the CDR3 is TGTGCCAGCAGGATCAAGAACACTGAAGCTTTCTTT. Amino acids: CASRIKNTEAFF. J is TRBJ1-1 and V is TRBV6-1; D unclear. This CDR3 is 12 amino acids long. Trimming shortened V by 6 bases and J by 1 base, and 6 bases separated the two germline ends. The germline V gene has CDR1 MNHNS and CDR2 SASEGT.

This clonotype was observed at least ten times. The chain recombines TRBV7-2 with TRBJ1-2; 7 bases are a match to TRBD1. This CDR3 region has 15 residues. V trimming: 5 bases; J trimming: 4 bases; junction bases outside the gene matches: 10. CDR1 SGHTA and CDR2 FQGNSA come from the germline V gene. The CDR3 coding sequence is TGTGCCAGCAGCCCCGGGACAGAGGCGCTCTATGGCTACACCTTC. Amino acid sequence: CASSPGTEALYGYTF.

The chain is built from TRBV6-1 and TRBJ2-1; 7 bases align to TRBD1. The CDR3 extends over 13 amino acids. V shed 7 bases, J shed 12 bases, and the junction held 12 bases outside the gene matches. Germline-derived CDR1 and CDR2 are MNHNS and SASEGT. The CDR3 loop reads CASTSTGNRGQFF. CDR3 DNA sequence: TGTGCCAGCACCAGCACGGGGAACAGGGGGCAGTTCTTC.

There are many counts of this clonotype. This sequence joins TRBV7-9 and TRBJ2-6; D uncertain. The ends were cut back, 2 bases at V and 3 bases at J, with 2 bases in the middle. Germline V gene sequence: CDR1 SEHNR, CDR2 FQNEAQ (reference sequence). There are 13 residues in the CDR3. The CDR3 nucleotides read TGTGCCAGCAGCTTACGTGGGGCCAACGTCCTGACTTTC. Its translation is CASSLRGANVLTF.

The V call is TRBV5-1, the J call TRBJ2-5, with TRBD1 as a possible D gene (5 bases). V lost 4 bases to trimming and J lost 9 bases, with 13 bases between them. Per germline, CDR1 SGHRS and CDR2 YFSETQ. This CDR3 has 12 residues. The CDR3 DNA follows: TGCGCCAGCAGCCTGGAAAGACAGTCCCAGTACTTC. Its translation is CASSLERQSQYF.

This clonotype was counted many times. The J gene is TRBJ2-7, the V gene TRBV12-3 or TRBV12-4; 10 bases are shared with TRBD2. CDR3 length equals 16 residues. Trimming at V came to 4 bases and at J to 5 bases, leaving 11 bases not matched to a gene. The CDR3 nucleotides are TGTGCCAGCAGTTCAACCGTACTAGCGGGGACTAACGAGCAGTACTTC. As protein: CASSSTVLAGTNEQYF.

This clonotype turned up a few times. CDR3 bases: TGTGCCAGCAGCGTAGACAACTATGGCTACACCTTC. It is translated as CASSVDNYGYTF. The V and J genes are TRBV9 and TRBJ1-2, with no clear D. The CDR3 is 12 amino acids. The germline V gene encodes CDR1 SGDLS and CDR2 YYNGEE. Trimming removed 0 bases from V and 2 bases from J, with 2 bases in between.

This clonotype was picked up many times. V usage is TRBV12-3 or TRBV12-4 and J usage is TRBJ1-4; 8 nucleotides match TRBD1. Trimming removed 8 bases from V and 8 bases from J; junction bases left unmatched: 7. This CDR3 region has 13 residues. In DNA, the CDR3 is TGTGCCAGCCGGACAGGGCGGAAAGAAAAACTGTTTTTT. Encoded protein: CASRTGRKEKLFF.

There are many counts of this clonotype. The chain couples TRBV12-3 or TRBV12-4 to TRBJ2-7; D not certain. The CDR3 is 13 amino acids. V shed 5 bases and J shed 0 bases, with 8 bases lying between them. The CDR3 DNA follows: TGTGCCAGCAGTCCCCGTACCTCCTACGAGCAGTACTTC. Its translation: CASSPRTSYEQYF.

The chain is built from TRBV12-3 or TRBV12-4 and TRBJ1-5; maybe TRBD1 (6 bases). V shed 10 bases and J shed 7 bases, with 14 bases lying between them. This CDR3 is built from 12 residues. The CDR3 nucleotides are TGTGCCACCGAAGGGGGAGGGCAGCCCCAGCATTTT. This codes for CATEGGGQPQHF.

There are many counts of this clonotype. The chain recombines TRBV12-3 or TRBV12-4 with TRBJ2-4; D unclear. V lost 3 bases, J lost 0 bases, and 6 bases lay in between. The CDR3 is made up of 14 amino acids. CDR3 region: CASSFQLAKNIQYF. DNA for the CDR3: TGTGCCAGCAGTTTCCAGCTAGCCAAAAACATTCAGTACTTC.

This clonotype appeared a few times. The chain combines TRBV15 with TRBJ1-3, with TRBD1 identical over 7 bases. This CDR3 is 14 amino acids long. Germline V gene data show CDR1 as LNHNV and CDR2 as YYDKDF (reference sequence). J lost 3 bases, V lost 5 bases, and 4 bases had no gene match. The CDR3 DNA reads TGTGCCACCAGCGGCCAGGGGGGTGGAAACACCATATATTTT. As protein: CATSGQGGGNTIYF.

Ten or more counts support this clonotype. This chain connects TRBV25-1 to TRBJ2-5; TRBD1 is a possible D gene (5 bases). The CDR3 loop spans 14 amino acids. From germline, CDR1 is MGHDK and CDR2 SYGVNS. The V and J ends lost 3 bases and 4 bases respectively, with 12 bases between them. The CDR3 nucleotides are TGTGCCAGCAGTGACCCCAGGGCTATAGAGACCCAGTACTTC. Translation: CASSDPRAIETQYF.

This clonotype was picked up many times. CDR3 sequence (DNA): TGCGCCAGCAGCCAAGATCGGTGGGAGGGGGAGCTGTTTTTT. Translating gives CASSQDRWEGELFF. The gene calls are TRBV4-1 and TRBJ2-2; possible D gene TRBD2, 5 bases. Germline CDR1 is MGHRA and CDR2 is YSYEKL. V was shortened by 0 bases and J by 8 bases, with 10 bases between the two germline ends. The CDR3 loop spans 14 amino acids.

The rearrangement joins TRBV11-3 to TRBJ2-1; the match to TRBD2 covers 7 bases. V shed 4 bases and J 8 bases; nucleotides not matched to a gene: 8. The CDR3 is 14 amino acids. CDR1 SGHNT and CDR2 YENEEA come from the germline V gene. The CDR3 spells CASSSRTRRHEQFF. The DNA of the CDR3 is TGTGCCAGCAGCTCAAGGACTAGGCGGCATGAGCAGTTCTTC.

The chain carries TRBV7-2 and TRBJ1-4; TRBD1 agrees at 11 bases. The junction had 5 bases not matched to a gene; V was cut back by 3 bases and J by 5 bases. From germline, CDR1 is SGHTA and CDR2 FQGNSA. This CDR3 has 16 amino acids. CDR3 in amino acids: CASSFRTGGRNEKLFF. DNA for the CDR3: TGTGCCAGCAGCTTTAGGACAGGGGGCCGGAATGAAAAACTGTTTTTT.

The V gene is TRBV9, the J gene TRBJ2-1, with TRBD2 matching over 12 bases. This CDR3 region has 16 residues. Germline V gene lookup returns CDR1 SGDLS and CDR2 YYNGEE. V gave up 0 bases and J gave up 5 bases; unmatched junction bases: 3. CDR3 amino acids: CASSVEGLAGNNEQFF. The CDR3 DNA reads as TGTGCCAGCAGCGTAGAGGGACTAGCGGGCAACAATGAGCAGTTCTTC.

This clonotype has ten or more counts. The V call is TRBV29-1, the J call TRBJ1-2; the D is unclear. Germline lookup yields CDR1 SQVTM and CDR2 ANQGSEA. V dropped 5 bases and J dropped 9 bases, with 13 bases sitting between them. The CDR3 extends over 11 amino acids. The CDR3 sequence: CSVREVQRYTF. The CDR3 nucleotides read TGCAGCGTTCGGGAGGTCCAGCGCTACACCTTC.

This rearrangement joins TRBV18 to TRBJ1-6; 9 nucleotides agree with TRBD1. After removal of 4 bases from V and 8 bases from J, the junction contained 3 bases not matched to a gene. Germline CDR1 KGHSH, CDR2 LQKENI. There are 14 residues in the CDR3. In DNA form, the CDR3 reads TGTGCCAGCTCACTTCGGACAGGGGATTCACCCCTCCACTTT. It codes for CASSLRTGDSPLHF.